This is a list of T cell receptor beta chains from one sample in a study of blood T cells in healthy people across ages. TCRdb recomputed calls from the 5' RACE reads with MiXCR, one row per CDR3 protein. The sample consists of about a million distinct CDR3 sequences, 51% of them appearing once. Sequencing was performed on blood. These receptors originate from a woman aged 55-70 years in good health. CDR3s include the opening cysteine and the closing phenylalanine or tryptophan. D genes are given only for firm matches. The size field is filled for only some rows; it gives once, few, many or a size class.

j_call: TRBJ2-4; v_call: TRBV7-2; clone_size: -; d_call: TRBD1; cdr3_aa: CASSRQGYIQYF; cdr3_nt: TGTGCCAGCAGTCGACAGGGCTACATTCAGTACTTC
j_call: TRBJ1-1; v_call: TRBV7-9; clone_size: -; d_call: -; cdr3_aa: CASSLVQAANTEAFF; cdr3_nt: TGTGCCAGCAGCTTAGTGCAGGCAGCGAACACTGAAGCTTTCTTT
j_call: TRBJ2-7; v_call: TRBV7-2; clone_size: -; d_call: -; cdr3_aa: CAGSLAPAIVEQYF; cdr3_nt: TGTGCCGGCAGCTTAGCGCCGGCGATCGTCGAGCAGTACTTC
j_call: TRBJ2-5; v_call: TRBV7-9; clone_size: -; d_call: -; cdr3_aa: CASSHKRQNQETQYF; cdr3_nt: TGTGCCAGCAGCCATAAACGACAGAACCAAGAGACCCAGTACTTC
j_call: TRBJ1-1; v_call: TRBV11-2; clone_size: -; d_call: -; cdr3_aa: CASSETGASAEAFF; cdr3_nt: TGTGCCAGCAGCGAGACAGGAGCTTCTGCTGAAGCTTTCTTT
j_call: TRBJ2-7; v_call: TRBV6-5; clone_size: -; d_call: TRBD2; cdr3_aa: CASSSILAGLANNEQYF; cdr3_nt: TGTGCCAGCAGTTCTATATTAGCAGGACTAGCAAACAATGAGCAGTACTTC
j_call: TRBJ2-1; v_call: TRBV24-1; clone_size: -; d_call: TRBD2; cdr3_aa: CATSDLGTSGRFGEQFF; cdr3_nt: TGTGCCACCAGTGATCTAGGGACTAGCGGGAGATTCGGTGAGCAGTTCTTC
j_call: TRBJ2-3; v_call: TRBV7-2; clone_size: few; d_call: -; cdr3_aa: CASSLSAPRSTDTQYF; cdr3_nt: TGTGCCAGCAGCTTAAGTGCCCCAAGGAGCACAGATACGCAGTATTTT
j_call: TRBJ2-6; v_call: TRBV5-6; clone_size: few; d_call: -; cdr3_aa: CASSLLGTFPETGANVLTF; cdr3_nt: TGTGCCAGCAGCTTGCTCGGGACCTTTCCGGAAACTGGGGCCAACGTCCTGACTTTC
j_call: TRBJ2-7; v_call: TRBV30; clone_size: once; d_call: -; cdr3_aa: CAWSGRGSKYEQYF; cdr3_nt: TGTGCCTGGAGTGGGAGGGGCTCAAAGTACGAGCAGTACTTC
j_call: TRBJ2-5; v_call: TRBV12-3/TRBV12-4; clone_size: -; d_call: -; cdr3_aa: CASSLDRGMVYQETQYF; cdr3_nt: TGTGCCAGCAGTTTAGATCGGGGGATGGTGTACCAAGAGACCCAGTACTTC
j_call: TRBJ2-3; v_call: TRBV29-1; clone_size: -; d_call: -; cdr3_aa: CSEQPLGDTQYF; cdr3_nt: TGCAGCGAACAGCCTCTGGGAGATACGCAGTATTTT
j_call: TRBJ2-3; v_call: TRBV4-1; clone_size: -; d_call: -; cdr3_aa: CASSQELWSTDTQYF; cdr3_nt: TGCGCCAGCAGCCAAGAGTTGTGGAGCACAGATACGCAGTATTTT
j_call: TRBJ2-1; v_call: TRBV27; clone_size: once; d_call: TRBD2; cdr3_aa: CASANPRGLAGAEQFF; cdr3_nt: TGTGCCAGCGCAAACCCCAGGGGACTAGCGGGAGCAGAGCAGTTCTTC
j_call: TRBJ1-4; v_call: TRBV20-1; clone_size: -; d_call: TRBD1; cdr3_aa: CSATGQGFYNEKLFF; cdr3_nt: TGCAGTGCTACGGGACAGGGTTTCTATAATGAAAAACTGTTTTTT
j_call: TRBJ2-7; v_call: TRBV20-1; clone_size: many; d_call: -; cdr3_aa: CSALDYEQYF; cdr3_nt: TGCAGTGCTTTAGATTACGAGCAGTACTTC
j_call: TRBJ2-7; v_call: TRBV5-5; clone_size: -; d_call: TRBD2; cdr3_aa: CASSAVSGGVPYEQYF; cdr3_nt: TGTGCCAGCAGCGCCGTAAGCGGGGGGGTACCCTACGAGCAGTACTTC
j_call: TRBJ1-3; v_call: TRBV29-1; clone_size: -; d_call: TRBD1; cdr3_aa: CSCQGAVGNTIYF; cdr3_nt: TGCAGTTGCCAGGGGGCGGTCGGAAACACCATATATTTT
j_call: TRBJ2-3; v_call: TRBV7-9; clone_size: -; d_call: -; cdr3_aa: CASSPMYGSDTQYF; cdr3_nt: TGTGCCAGCAGCCCGATGTACGGGTCAGATACGCAGTATTTT
j_call: TRBJ1-2; v_call: TRBV27; clone_size: few; d_call: -; cdr3_aa: CASSLHAPDYQPVNYGYTF; cdr3_nt: TGTGCCAGCAGTTTACACGCCCCTGACTATCAGCCCGTTAACTATGGCTACACCTTC
j_call: TRBJ2-7; v_call: TRBV21-1; clone_size: -; d_call: -; cdr3_aa: CASSKVTRTSALYEQYF; cdr3_nt: TGTGCCAGCAGCAAAGTTACCAGGACTAGCGCTCTCTACGAGCAGTACTTC
j_call: TRBJ2-4; v_call: TRBV27; clone_size: -; d_call: -; cdr3_aa: CASISVGLTKNIQYF; cdr3_nt: TGTGCCAGCATCTCTGTGGGGTTGACCAAAAACATTCAGTACTTC
j_call: TRBJ2-5; v_call: TRBV20-1; clone_size: -; d_call: TRBD2; cdr3_aa: CSARVGSSGSPETQYF; cdr3_nt: TGCAGTGCTAGAGTCGGTTCTAGCGGGAGCCCCGAGACCCAGTACTTC
j_call: TRBJ2-1; v_call: TRBV5-1; clone_size: -; d_call: TRBD1; cdr3_aa: CASSPGQGGYNEQFF; cdr3_nt: TGCGCCAGCAGCCCCGGACAGGGTGGGTACAATGAGCAGTTCTTC
j_call: TRBJ2-5; v_call: TRBV29-1; clone_size: few; d_call: -; cdr3_aa: CSVRSEQYF; cdr3_nt: TGCAGCGTTCGATCTGAGCAGTACTTC
j_call: TRBJ2-2; v_call: TRBV7-6; clone_size: -; d_call: TRBD1; cdr3_aa: CASSRGQGAVGELFF; cdr3_nt: TGTGCCAGCAGCAGGGGACAGGGGGCCGTCGGGGAGCTGTTTTTT
j_call: TRBJ2-1; v_call: TRBV29-1; clone_size: -; d_call: -; cdr3_aa: CSVEEGGAGSSYNEQFF; cdr3_nt: TGCAGCGTTGAAGAAGGCGGGGCGGGAAGCTCCTACAATGAGCAGTTCTTC
j_call: TRBJ2-3; v_call: TRBV11-1; clone_size: -; d_call: TRBD1; cdr3_aa: CASSSDRKNKDTQYF; cdr3_nt: TGTGCCAGCAGCTCGGACAGGAAAAATAAAGATACGCAGTATTTT
j_call: TRBJ1-2; v_call: TRBV4-2; clone_size: -; d_call: -; cdr3_aa: CASSQEGGSLYGYTF; cdr3_nt: TGTGCCAGCAGCCAAGAAGGCGGGTCCCTCTATGGCTACACCTTC
j_call: TRBJ2-3; v_call: TRBV20-1; clone_size: -; d_call: -; cdr3_aa: CSASSGTSTDTQYF; cdr3_nt: TGCAGTGCTAGTTCGGGAACTAGCACAGATACGCAGTATTTT
j_call: TRBJ2-1; v_call: TRBV20-1; clone_size: -; d_call: TRBD2; cdr3_aa: CSARGGVRDEQFF; cdr3_nt: TGCAGTGCACGGGGGGGGGTTCGCGATGAGCAGTTCTTC
j_call: TRBJ2-7; v_call: TRBV15; clone_size: -; d_call: -; cdr3_aa: CATSRPTLYEQYF; cdr3_nt: TGTGCCACCAGCAGACCCACCCTCTACGAGCAGTACTTC
j_call: TRBJ2-5; v_call: TRBV3-1; clone_size: -; d_call: -; cdr3_aa: CASSQDRTTQETQYF; cdr3_nt: TGTGCCAGCAGCCAAGATCGGACGACACAAGAGACCCAGTACTTC
j_call: TRBJ2-5; v_call: TRBV7-2; clone_size: -; d_call: -; cdr3_aa: CASSLAHRGALVWSGSYNEQYF; cdr3_nt: TGTGCCAGCAGCTTAGCGCATAGGGGGGCTTTAGTGTGGTCCGGGTCCTACAATGAGCAGTACTTC
j_call: TRBJ2-7; v_call: TRBV7-2; clone_size: -; d_call: TRBD2; cdr3_aa: CASSASGYEQYF; cdr3_nt: TGTGCCAGCAGCGCTAGCGGTTACGAGCAGTACTTC
j_call: TRBJ2-1; v_call: TRBV15; clone_size: -; d_call: TRBD2; cdr3_aa: CATSNSGGLYNEQFF; cdr3_nt: TGTGCCACCAGTAATAGCGGGGGGCTGTACAATGAGCAGTTCTTC
j_call: TRBJ2-7; v_call: TRBV6-2/TRBV6-3; clone_size: few; d_call: -; cdr3_aa: CASSPGRSVDEQYF; cdr3_nt: TGTGCCAGCAGCCCGGGACGTAGCGTCGACGAGCAGTACTTC
j_call: TRBJ2-7; v_call: TRBV18; clone_size: few; d_call: TRBD2; cdr3_aa: CASSPLLAGTYEQYF; cdr3_nt: TGTGCCAGCTCACCACTACTAGCGGGTACCTACGAGCAGTACTTC
j_call: TRBJ2-4; v_call: TRBV28; clone_size: -; d_call: TRBD2; cdr3_aa: CAGSRWTSGIQYF; cdr3_nt: TGTGCCGGCAGTCGTTGGACTAGTGGCATTCAGTACTTC
j_call: TRBJ2-1; v_call: TRBV29-1; clone_size: -; d_call: TRBD2; cdr3_aa: CSVSGRGGREQFF; cdr3_nt: TGCAGCGTTTCTGGCCGGGGGGGTAGGGAGCAGTTCTTC
j_call: TRBJ1-2; v_call: TRBV3-1; clone_size: -; d_call: TRBD1; cdr3_aa: CASSQGTGEYGYTF; cdr3_nt: TGTGCCAGCAGCCAAGGAACAGGGGAATATGGCTACACCTTC
j_call: TRBJ2-7; v_call: TRBV2; clone_size: -; d_call: -; cdr3_aa: CASADTYEQYF; cdr3_nt: TGTGCCAGCGCGGACACCTACGAGCAGTACTTC
j_call: TRBJ2-5; v_call: TRBV3-1; clone_size: few; d_call: -; cdr3_aa: CASSQGGTETQYF; cdr3_nt: TGTGCCAGCAGCCAAGGAGGGACGGAGACCCAGTACTTC
j_call: TRBJ2-7; v_call: TRBV18; clone_size: -; d_call: TRBD2; cdr3_aa: CASSLNSGTSFTVEQYF; cdr3_nt: TGTGCCAGCTCACTAAACTCCGGGACTAGCTTTACCGTCGAGCAGTACTTC
j_call: TRBJ2-1; v_call: TRBV4-1; clone_size: -; d_call: -; cdr3_aa: CASSLQRGANEQFF; cdr3_nt: TGCGCCAGCAGCCTTCAGAGGGGGGCCAATGAGCAGTTCTTC
j_call: TRBJ2-2; v_call: TRBV6-6; clone_size: -; d_call: -; cdr3_aa: CASSYLTGNTGELFF; cdr3_nt: TGTGCCAGCAGTTATCTCACGGGGAACACCGGGGAGCTGTTTTTT
j_call: TRBJ2-3; v_call: TRBV4-3; clone_size: few; d_call: -; cdr3_aa: CASSQDYPGLAGLPDTQYF; cdr3_nt: TGCGCCAGCAGCCAAGATTACCCGGGGCTAGCAGGGCTCCCAGATACGCAGTATTTT
j_call: TRBJ2-1; v_call: TRBV29-1; clone_size: -; d_call: TRBD2; cdr3_aa: CSGGREGLNEQFF; cdr3_nt: TGCAGCGGGGGGCGGGAGGGCCTCAATGAGCAGTTCTTC